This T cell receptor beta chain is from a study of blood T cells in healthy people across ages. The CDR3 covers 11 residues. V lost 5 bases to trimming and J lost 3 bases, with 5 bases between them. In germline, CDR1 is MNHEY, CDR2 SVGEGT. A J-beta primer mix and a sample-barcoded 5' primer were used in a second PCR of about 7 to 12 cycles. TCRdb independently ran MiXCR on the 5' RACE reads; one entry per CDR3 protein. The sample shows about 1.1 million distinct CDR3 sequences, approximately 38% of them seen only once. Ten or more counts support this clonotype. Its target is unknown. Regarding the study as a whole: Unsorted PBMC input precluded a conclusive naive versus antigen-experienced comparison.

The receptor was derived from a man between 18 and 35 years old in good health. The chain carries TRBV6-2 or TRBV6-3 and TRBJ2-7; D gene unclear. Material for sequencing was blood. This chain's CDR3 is CASSLFYEQYF. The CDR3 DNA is TGTGCCAGCAGTCTATTCTACGAGCAGTACTTC.